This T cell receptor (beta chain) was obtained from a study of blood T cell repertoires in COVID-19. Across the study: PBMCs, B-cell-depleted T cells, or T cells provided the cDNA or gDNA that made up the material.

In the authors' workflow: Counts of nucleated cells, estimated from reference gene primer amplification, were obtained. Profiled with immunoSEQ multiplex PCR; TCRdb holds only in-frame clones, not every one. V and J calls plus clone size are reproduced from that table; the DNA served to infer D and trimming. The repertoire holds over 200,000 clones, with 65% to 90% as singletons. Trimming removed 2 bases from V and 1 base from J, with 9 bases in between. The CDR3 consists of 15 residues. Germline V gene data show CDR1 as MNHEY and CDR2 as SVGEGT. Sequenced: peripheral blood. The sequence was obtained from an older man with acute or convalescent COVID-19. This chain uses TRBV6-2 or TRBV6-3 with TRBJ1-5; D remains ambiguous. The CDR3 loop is CASSYVPQSNQPQHF. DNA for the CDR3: TGTGCCAGCAGTTACGTGCCTCAGAGCAATCAGCCCCAGCATTTT.